One and the same sample provided the 10 T cell receptor beta chains below, sequenced in a study of blood T cell repertoires in COVID-19 (dated by TCRdb to about 2020). Library preparation employed the immunoSEQ multiplex PCR assay. TCRdb's version of the immuneACCESS table is confined to in-frame rearrangements and falls short of the full clone set. An unresolved V gene accounts for under half of the shortfall where checked; the remainder is of unknown origin. This sample has 200,000 to 250,000 clones in its table, and around 85% of those were observed once. The top ten clonotypes cover roughly a sixth of the sample. Sequencing input: PBMCs or T cells enriched from blood (not recorded which). The receptors were sampled from a man in his forties or fifties who had recovered from COVID-19.

The chain employs TRBV7-2 and TRBJ2-7, with TRBD1 identical over 9 bases. The V segment lost 3 bases and the J segment 3 bases; nucleotides outside the gene matches: 6. CDR1 is SGHTA, CDR2 FQGNSA, per germline. This CDR3 spans 15 amino acids. The CDR3 here is CASSFAGQGGYEQYF. The CDR3 bases are TGTGCCAGCAGCTTTGCGGGACAGGGAGGCTACGAGCAGTACTTC.

The chain uses TRBV4-3 and TRBJ1-1; the D gene is possibly TRBD1 (6 bases). The CDR3 has 13 residues. In germline, CDR1 is LGHNA, CDR2 YSLEER. V was trimmed by 0 bases and J by 8 bases, leaving 10 bases between them. CDR3 sequence: CASSQERGGEAFF. The CDR3 DNA reads TGCGCCAGCAGCCAAGAAAGGGGGGGAGAAGCTTTCTTT.

The V gene is TRBV7-6, the J gene TRBJ1-1, with D unresolved. Trimming pared 2 bases from V and 0 bases from J, leaving 7 bases between. Germline V gene data show CDR1 as SGHVS and CDR2 as FNYEAQ. This CDR3 has 14 amino acids. CDR3 protein: CASSLLSLNTEAFF. The DNA of the CDR3 is TGTGCCAGCAGCTTACTGTCCTTGAACACTGAAGCTTTCTTT.

The chain recombines TRBV5-1 with TRBJ2-5, with D possibly matching TRBD1 (5 bases). Per germline, CDR1 SGHRS and CDR2 YFSETQ. The CDR3 is 15 amino acids. Trimming took off 2 bases at V and 2 bases at J, with 13 bases between the two ends. CDR3 amino acids: CASSFQGNLQETQYF. For the CDR3, the DNA is TGCGCCAGCAGCTTCCAGGGCAACCTGCAAGAGACCCAGTACTTC.

This clone has only one observation. The chain couples TRBV7-3 to TRBJ2-5, with 7 positions matching TRBD1. Germline V gene sequence: CDR1 SGHTA, CDR2 FQGTGA. Trimming at V came to 5 bases and at J to 5 bases, leaving 11 bases not matched to a gene. The CDR3 runs to 15 residues. The CDR3 region has the DNA TGTGCCAGCAGCAAAGGGGGCAGGACGCGGGAGACCCAGTACTTC. Its protein is CASSKGGRTRETQYF.

In DNA, the CDR3 is TGCGCCAGCAGCTTGGACCCGGGACAGGGTAATTCACCCCTCCACTTT. Protein product: CASSLDPGQGNSPLHF. The chain carries TRBV5-1 and TRBJ1-6, with TRBD1 identical over 9 bases. From germline, CDR1 is SGHRS and CDR2 YFSETQ. V lost 0 bases, J lost 6 bases, and 4 bases stayed unmatched. The CDR3 has 16 amino acids.

The rearrangement uses TRBV27 and TRBJ2-7; tentatively, D is TRBD2 (5 bases). The CDR3 is made up of 16 amino acids. Per the germline V gene, CDR1 is MNHEY and CDR2 is SMNVEV (reference sequence). The V gene lost 6 bases and the J gene lost 2 bases, with 20 bases spanning the gap. CDR3 sequence reads: CASSQDAVRGPYEQYF. The CDR3 coding sequence is TGTGCCAGCAGCCAAGATGCGGTACGGGGTCCCTACGAGCAGTACTTC.

This chain joins TRBV4-2 and TRBJ2-1; 8 positions agree with TRBD2. Trimming took 4 bases from V and 3 from J; bases not matched to a gene: 8. The CDR3 consists of 16 residues. CDR1 and CDR2 (germline): LGHNA, YNFKEQ. The CDR3: CASSPATSALYNEQFF. The CDR3 nucleotides are TGTGCCAGCAGCCCCGCGACTAGCGCACTCTACAATGAGCAGTTCTTC.

The chain recombines TRBV27 with TRBJ2-7; TRBD2 aligns across 10 bases. V lost 7 bases, J lost 4 bases, and 4 bases stayed unmatched. The CDR3 is 13 amino acids. CDR1 MNHEY and CDR2 SMNVEV come from the germline V gene (reference sequence). CDR3 region: CASTPSGSYEQYF. DNA for the CDR3: TGTGCCAGCACACCTAGCGGGAGTTACGAGCAGTACTTC.

The J gene is TRBJ2-2, the V gene TRBV5-8, with 10 bases identical to TRBD2. Germline trimming cut 0 bases from V and 6 bases from J; bases unmatched to any gene: 5. CDR1 and CDR2 (germline): SGHTS, YDEGEE. This CDR3 comprises 16 residues. CDR3 sequence (DNA): TGTGCCAGCAGCTTGGGTAGCGGGAGGACCCCCGGGGAGCTGTTTTTT. This encodes CASSLGSGRTPGELFF. Full variable domain (remainder filled in from reference TRBV5-8 and TRBJ2-2): EAGVTQSPTHLIKTRGQQATLRCSPISGHTSVYWYQQALGLGLQFLLWYDEGEERNRGNFPPRFSGRQFPNYSSELNVNALELEDSALYLCASSLGSGRTPGELFFGEGSRLTVL.